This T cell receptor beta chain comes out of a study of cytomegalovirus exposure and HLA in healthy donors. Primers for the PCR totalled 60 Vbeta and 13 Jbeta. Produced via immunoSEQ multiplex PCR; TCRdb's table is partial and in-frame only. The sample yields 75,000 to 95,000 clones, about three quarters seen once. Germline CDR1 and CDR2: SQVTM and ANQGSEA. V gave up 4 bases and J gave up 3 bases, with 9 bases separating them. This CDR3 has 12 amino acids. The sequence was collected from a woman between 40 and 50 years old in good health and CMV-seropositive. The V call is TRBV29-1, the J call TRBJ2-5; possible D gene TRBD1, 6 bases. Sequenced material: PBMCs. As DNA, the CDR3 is TGCAGCGTTGGGACAGAGAAAGAGACCCAGTACTTC. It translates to CSVGTEKETQYF.